This T cell receptor beta chain emerged from a study of Tregs in tolerant kidney transplant recipients. Concerning this clone: As yet, its antigen is unknown.

TCRdb's table, derived via immunoSEQ multiplex PCR, lists solely in-frame clones and lacks some. This table holds some 70,000 clones, 84% found once. General study findings and limits: Few patients were studied, so findings need validation in larger groups. Tregs expanded with activated donor B cells seemed most donor-specific. No direct test of biological reproducibility was done here.

The CDR3 totals 15 residues. The germline V and J ends were trimmed by 5 bases and 0 bases, with 14 bases remaining between them. Germline-derived CDR1 and CDR2 are LNHDA and SQIVND (reference sequence). Unstimulated Tregs (CD4+CD25+CD127-) and CD4+CD25- non-Tregs were sorted from PBMCs. Material for sequencing was CD4+ T cells from blood. The V and J genes are TRBV19 and TRBJ2-7, with no clear D. The sequence was collected from a human donor in good health. The CDR3 DNA sequence: TGTGCCAGTAGTGCCCGGATAGTGGGCTCCTACGAGCAGTACTTC. Protein sequence: CASSARIVGSYEQYF.